The rows below give T cell receptor beta chains drawn from one sample of a study of CD8 T cells in ankylosing spondylitis. TCRdb ran MiXCR on the 5' RACE reads and lists one entry per CDR3 protein. The sample consists of around 250,000 distinct CDR3 sequences, 32% of them appearing once. Sequenced sample: blood, either unsorted or a sorted T cell fraction (not recorded which). The receptor source for this set is a male donor with ankylosing spondylitis or in good health (not recorded which). Both conserved end residues are part of each CDR3. The D gene is left open where the match is weak. Not all rows give a size; the values are once, few, many and, for expanded clones, a class.

>TRBJ2-1|NA|TRBV12-3/TRBV12-4|NA
TGTGCCAGCAGTTCTACAGGGGGGGATTCGAATGAGCAGTTCTTC
CASSSTGGDSNEQFF
>TRBJ2-5|NA|TRBV28|NA
TGTGCCAGCAGCACCCCCCTCAGCGCCCAGTACTTC
CASSTPLSAQYF
>TRBJ2-5|TRBD2|TRBV12-3/TRBV12-4|few
TGTGCCAGCAGTTTTGCTAGCGGGCCACCCGATGGGACCCAGTACTTC
CASSFASGPPDGTQYF
>TRBJ2-2|NA|TRBV20-1|many
TGCAGTCGAAAAAACGCGAACACCGGGGAGCTGTTTTTT
CSRKNANTGELFF
>TRBJ2-1|TRBD2|TRBV6-5|many
TGTGCCAGCAGTTACTCGATGAGCCAGCGGGGGTACAATGAGCAGTTCTTC
CASSYSMSQRGYNEQFF
>TRBJ2-5|TRBD2|TRBV5-1|NA
TGCGCCAGCAGCCTCGGGACTATACAAGAGACCCAGTACTTC
CASSLGTIQETQYF
>TRBJ1-5|TRBD1|TRBV20-1|few
TGCAGTGCTAGCCAGGGGGTAAATCAGCCCCAGCATTTT
CSASQGVNQPQHF
>TRBJ2-5|NA|TRBV7-2|NA
TGTGCCAGCAGCTTAGCCGCGGGGCTGGCGGAGACCCAGTACTTC
CASSLAAGLAETQYF
>TRBJ2-3|TRBD2|TRBV20-1|NA
TGCAGTGCTAGAAGCGCGGGGGGCCGAGCCGGAGATACGCAGTATTTT
CSARSAGGRAGDTQYF
>TRBJ2-6|NA|TRBV15|few
TGTGCCACCAGAGACTCTGGGGCCAACGTCCTGACTTTC
CATRDSGANVLTF
>TRBJ2-1|TRBD1|TRBV6-1|NA
TGTGCCAGCAGCCGACAGGGGGCTTCTGAGCAGTTCTTC
CASSRQGASEQFF
>TRBJ1-5|TRBD1|TRBV20-1|NA
TGCTGTGCTTCGGATGGGGGACAGGGGGACTATAGCAATCAGCCCCAGCATTTT
CCASDGGQGDYSNQPQHF
>TRBJ1-2|NA|TRBV7-3|NA
TGTGCCAGCAGCTTAACCCCAGGGGACTATGGCTACACCTTC
CASSLTPGDYGYTF
>TRBJ2-1|NA|TRBV12-3/TRBV12-4|NA
TGTGCCAGCAGTTTGATGGGGTTGCGCTACAATGAGCAGTTCTTC
CASSLMGLRYNEQFF
>TRBJ2-3|TRBD1|TRBV15|NA
TGTGCCACCAGCAAAGGACAGGGGTCGACAGATACGCAGTATTTT
CATSKGQGSTDTQYF
>TRBJ1-2|NA|TRBV5-1|few
TGCGCCAGCAAGGGATGGGACTACACCTTC
CASKGWDYTF
>TRBJ2-3|NA|TRBV4-2|NA
TGTGCCAGCAGCCAAGCCCCCAGGGGTAGCACAGATACGCAGTATTTT
CASSQAPRGSTDTQYF
>TRBJ1-1|NA|TRBV30|few
TGTGCCTGGAGTGGGAAGACTGAAGCTTTCTTT
CAWSGKTEAFF
>TRBJ1-5|NA|TRBV12-3/TRBV12-4|few
TGTGCCAGCCATGGTGGGGGCAATCAGCCCCAGCATTTT
CASHGGGNQPQHF
>TRBJ2-2|TRBD2|TRBV20-1|NA
TGCAGTGCTACCAGCGCGGGGGGGCCAGGCACCGGGGAGCTGTTTTTT
CSATSAGGPGTGELFF
>TRBJ1-4|TRBD1|TRBV6-1|few
TGTGCCAGCAGTACCCACAGGGGAGCTAATGAAAAACTGTTTTTT
CASSTHRGANEKLFF
>TRBJ2-7|NA|TRBV20-1|NA
TGCAGTGCTGGCACAGGGCCCTACGAGCAGTACTTC
CSAGTGPYEQYF
>TRBJ1-2|NA|TRBV29-1|few
TGCAGCGTGAGCGCCGACGCTTCTGGCTACACCTTC
CSVSADASGYTF
>TRBJ2-5|TRBD1|TRBV27|few
TGTGCCAGCAGTCCTCCCGGGACAGGGGGCAGAAAGACCCAGTACTTC
CASSPPGTGGRKTQYF
>TRBJ1-1|TRBD1|TRBV29-1|NA
TGCAGCGCTAACAGGGGGCGGAACACTGAAGCTTTCTTT
CSANRGRNTEAFF
>TRBJ2-3|NA|TRBV12-3/TRBV12-4|few
TGTGCCAGCCGCGGGTCAGGAGGGGATACGCAGTATTTT
CASRGSGGDTQYF
>TRBJ2-6|NA|TRBV7-8|NA
TGTGCCAGCAGCTTAGTCGTGGGGGCTGGGGCCAACGTCCTGACTTTC
CASSLVVGAGANVLTF
>TRBJ2-7|NA|TRBV7-2|once
TGTGCCAGCAGCTTAGTCCACGGGACAAATTTGGACTTC
CASSLVHGTNLDF
>TRBJ2-5|NA|TRBV10-2|few
TGCGCCAGCAGTCTAGCAAATAAGGGGGAGACCCAGTACTTC
CASSLANKGETQYF
>TRBJ2-4|TRBD2|TRBV20-1|NA
TGCAGTGCTAGCGGGGGGGCCCCCAAAAACATTCAGTACTTC
CSASGGAPKNIQYF
>TRBJ1-5|NA|TRBV7-3|NA
TGTGCCAGCAGCTTAAGTGGCGGGGGCAATCAGCCCCAGCATTTT
CASSLSGGGNQPQHF
>TRBJ2-1|NA|TRBV7-9|few
TGTGCCAGCAGCTTATTCCAGGCGGGAGAGCAGTTCTTC
CASSLFQAGEQFF
>TRBJ2-7|NA|TRBV5-5|NA
TGTGCCAGCAGCTTGACGGGGGCCCTAATCTACGAGCAGTACTTC
CASSLTGALIYEQYF
>TRBJ1-5|TRBD1|TRBV20-1|few
TGCAGTGCTGAATCCGGGACAGGTGGGAATCAGCCCCAGCATTTT
CSAESGTGGNQPQHF
>TRBJ1-5|TRBD1|TRBV10-2|few
TGCGCCACGGGGACAGGGAATCAGCCCCAGCATTTT
CATGTGNQPQHF
>TRBJ2-7|NA|TRBV7-8|NA
TGTGCCAGCTCGTTCGTCGGCCAGCAGTACTTC
CASSFVGQQYF
>TRBJ1-1|NA|TRBV5-6|NA
TGTGCCAGCAGCACGATTACCCTAAGGAACACTGAAGCTTTCTTT
CASSTITLRNTEAFF
>TRBJ2-5|NA|TRBV5-4|NA
TGTGCCAGCAGCTTGGAGGAACAGGCCTTACAAGAGACCCAGTACTTC
CASSLEEQALQETQYF
>TRBJ2-3|TRBD2|TRBV12-3/TRBV12-4|NA
TGTGCCAGCAGTTTGGCTAGCGGGGGTATCACAGATACGCAGTATTTT
CASSLASGGITDTQYF
>TRBJ2-1|NA|TRBV11-2|few
TGTGCCAGCAGCTCGGGGGGCCAGTCGAATGAGCAGTTCTTC
CASSSGGQSNEQFF
>TRBJ1-5|NA|TRBV4-1|NA
TGCGCCAGCAGCCAAGATGGGATAGGGGAAGGACAGCCCCAGCATTTT
CASSQDGIGEGQPQHF
>TRBJ2-7|NA|TRBV12-3/TRBV12-4|NA
TGTGCCAGCACCGCCGGGGGATACGAGCAGTACTTC
CASTAGGYEQYF
>TRBJ2-3|TRBD1|TRBV20-1|few
TGCAGTGCTAGATCCGGACAGGGGGGTACAGATACGCAGTATTTT
CSARSGQGGTDTQYF
>TRBJ1-5|NA|TRBV15|NA
TGTGCCACCGAAACAGTCGGATCCTATAGCAATCAGCCCCAGCATTTT
CATETVGSYSNQPQHF
>TRBJ2-5|NA|TRBV20-1|NA
TGCAGTGCTAGGGTTGCAGGAGAGACCCAGTACTTC
CSARVAGETQYF
>TRBJ1-6|NA|TRBV12-3/TRBV12-4|NA
TGTGCCAGCAGCCTCGGACAGATTAATTCACCCCTCCACTTT
CASSLGQINSPLHF
>TRBJ2-7|TRBD2|TRBV12-3/TRBV12-4|few
TGTGCCAGCAGTTTAAGGTCTAGCGGGGCGGTCGAGCAGTACTTC
CASSLRSSGAVEQYF
>TRBJ2-2|TRBD2|TRBV6-5|few
TGTGCCAGCAGTTACTCGCCTAGCGGCTACACCGGGGAGCTGTTTTTT
CASSYSPSGYTGELFF